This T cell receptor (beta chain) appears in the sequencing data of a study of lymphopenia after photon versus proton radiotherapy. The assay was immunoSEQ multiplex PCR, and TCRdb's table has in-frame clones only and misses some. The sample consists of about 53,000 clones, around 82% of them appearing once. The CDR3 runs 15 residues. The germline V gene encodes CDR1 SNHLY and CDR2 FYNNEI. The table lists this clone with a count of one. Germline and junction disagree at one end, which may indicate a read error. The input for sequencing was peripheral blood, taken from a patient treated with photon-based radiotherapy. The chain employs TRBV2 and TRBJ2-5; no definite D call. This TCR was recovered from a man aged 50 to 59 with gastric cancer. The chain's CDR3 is CASSKETGLQATQYF. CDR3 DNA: TGTGCCAGCAGCAAGGAGACGGGCCTCCAAGCGACCCAGTACTTC.